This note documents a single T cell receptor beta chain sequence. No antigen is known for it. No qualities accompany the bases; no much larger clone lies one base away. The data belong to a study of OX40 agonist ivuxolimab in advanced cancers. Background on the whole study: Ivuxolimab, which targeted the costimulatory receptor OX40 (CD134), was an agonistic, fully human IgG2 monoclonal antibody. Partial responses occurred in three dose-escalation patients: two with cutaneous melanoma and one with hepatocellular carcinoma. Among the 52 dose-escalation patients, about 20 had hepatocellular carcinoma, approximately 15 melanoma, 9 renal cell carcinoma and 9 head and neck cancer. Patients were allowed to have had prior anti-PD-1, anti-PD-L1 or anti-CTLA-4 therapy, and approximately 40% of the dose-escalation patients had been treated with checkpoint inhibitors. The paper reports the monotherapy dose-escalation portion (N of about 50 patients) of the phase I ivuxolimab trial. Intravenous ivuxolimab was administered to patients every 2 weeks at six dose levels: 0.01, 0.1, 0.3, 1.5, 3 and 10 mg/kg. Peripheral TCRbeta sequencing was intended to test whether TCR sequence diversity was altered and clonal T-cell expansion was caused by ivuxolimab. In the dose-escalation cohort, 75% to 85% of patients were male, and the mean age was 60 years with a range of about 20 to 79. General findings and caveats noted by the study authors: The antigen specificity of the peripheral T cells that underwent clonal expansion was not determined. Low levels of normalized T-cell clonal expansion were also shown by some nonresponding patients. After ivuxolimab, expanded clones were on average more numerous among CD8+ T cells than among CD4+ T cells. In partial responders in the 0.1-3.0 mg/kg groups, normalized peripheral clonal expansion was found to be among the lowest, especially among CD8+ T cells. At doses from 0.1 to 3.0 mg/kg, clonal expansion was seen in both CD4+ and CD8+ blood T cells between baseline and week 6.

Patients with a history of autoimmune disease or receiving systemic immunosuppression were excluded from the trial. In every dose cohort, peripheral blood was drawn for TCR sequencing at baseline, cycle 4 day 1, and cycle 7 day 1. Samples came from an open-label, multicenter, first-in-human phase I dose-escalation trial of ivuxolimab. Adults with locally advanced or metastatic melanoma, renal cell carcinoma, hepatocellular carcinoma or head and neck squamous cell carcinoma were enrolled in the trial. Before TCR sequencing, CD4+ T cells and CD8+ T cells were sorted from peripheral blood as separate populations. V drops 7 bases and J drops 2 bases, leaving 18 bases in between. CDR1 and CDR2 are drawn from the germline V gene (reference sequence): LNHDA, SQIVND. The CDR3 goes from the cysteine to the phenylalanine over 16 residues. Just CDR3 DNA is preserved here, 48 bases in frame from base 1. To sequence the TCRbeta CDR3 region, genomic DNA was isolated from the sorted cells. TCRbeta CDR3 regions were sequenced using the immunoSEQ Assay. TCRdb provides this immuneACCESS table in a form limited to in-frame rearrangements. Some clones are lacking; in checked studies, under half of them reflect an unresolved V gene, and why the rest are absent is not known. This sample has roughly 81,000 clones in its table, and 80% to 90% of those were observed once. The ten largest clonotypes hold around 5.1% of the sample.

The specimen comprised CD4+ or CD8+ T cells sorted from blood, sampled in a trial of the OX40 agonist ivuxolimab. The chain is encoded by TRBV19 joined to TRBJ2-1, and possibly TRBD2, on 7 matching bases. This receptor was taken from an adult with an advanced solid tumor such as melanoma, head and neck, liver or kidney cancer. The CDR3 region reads CASTKTGGAPYNEQFF. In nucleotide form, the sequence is TGTGCCAGTACCAAAACTGGGGGGGCCCCCTACAATGAGCAGTTCTTC.